Below, 12 T cell receptor beta chains from the same sample are listed, as sequenced in a study of T cell responses to AZD1222 COVID-19 vaccine. TCRdb keeps only in-frame clones here, not all; method: immunoSEQ multiplex PCR. This table has roughly 91,000 clones, roughly 85% appearing once. This specimen was peripheral blood, taken on day 0 of AZD1222 vaccination. These receptors all come from an adult in good health.

The CDR3 DNA follows: TGTGCCAGCAGCCAACAACCGACAGGGGTGCAGCCCCAGCATTTT. This translates into CASSQQPTGVQPQHF. The V and J genes are TRBV3-1 (or the pseudogene TRBV3-2) and TRBJ1-5, with 8 bases that match TRBD1. The CDR3 loop spans 15 amino acids. Per germline, CDR1 LGHDT and CDR2 YNNKEL (reference sequence). V gave up 2 bases and J gave up 7 bases; unmatched junction bases: 7.

The chain carries TRBV18 and TRBJ1-3; D is uncertain. V lost 2 bases to trimming and J lost 7 bases, with 15 bases between them. This CDR3 is 15 amino acids long. Germline loops: CDR1 KGHSH, CDR2 LQKENI. The CDR3 sequence is CASSPGISPSNTIYF. The CDR3, as DNA: TGTGCCAGCTCACCAGGGATCTCCCCCTCCAACACCATATATTTT.

V usage is TRBV30 and J usage is TRBJ2-7; TRBD1 matches 9 bases. The CDR3 spans 14 residues. V shed 3 bases and J 3 bases; nucleotides not matched to a gene: 6. The germline CDR1 and CDR2 sequences are GTSNPN and SVGIG (reference sequence). In DNA, the CDR3 is TGTGCCTGGAGCCGCGGGACAGGGATCTACGAGCAGTACGTC. This sequence encodes CAWSRGTGIYEQYV.

CDR3 in amino acids: CAWKGQRNTEAFF. The CDR3 DNA sequence: TGTGCCTGGAAGGGACAGAGGAACACTGAAGCTTTCTTT. The V and J genes are TRBV30 and TRBJ1-1; TRBD1 aligns across 7 bases. CDR3 length: 13 amino acids. CDR1 is GTSNPN and CDR2 is SVGIG in the germline V gene (reference sequence). Trimming removed 4 bases from V and 1 base from J; junction bases left unmatched: 3.

V usage is TRBV11-1 and J usage is TRBJ2-1; 13 nucleotides match TRBD2. The length of the CDR3 is 15 residues. Germline CDR1 and CDR2: SGHAT and FQDESV (reference sequence). Trimming removed 5 bases from V and 6 bases from J; junction bases left unmatched: 4. The CDR3 DNA sequence: TGTGCCAGCAGCGGGGGACTAGCGGGAAGCAATGAGCAGTTCTTC. It specifies CASSGGLAGSNEQFF. Looking up the rest from reference TRBV11-1 and TRBJ2-1 gives the full variable domain: EAEVAQSPRYKITEKSQAVAFWCDPISGHATLYWYRQILGQGPELLVQFQDESVVDDSQLPKDRFSAERLKGVDSTLKIQPAELGDSAMYLCASSGGLAGSNEQFFGPGTRLTVL.

This chain joins TRBV6-2 or TRBV6-3 and TRBJ2-7; possible D gene TRBD2, 6 bases. The CDR3 loop spans 14 amino acids. V was clipped by 5 bases and J by 2 bases, with 13 bases between them. Germline CDR1 MNHEY, CDR2 SVGEGT. This chain's CDR3 is CASSPLTRTYEQYV. The CDR3, as DNA: TGTGCCAGCAGTCCCTTGACTAGGACCTACGAGCAGTACGTC.

A note on this clone: Its ends do not fully match the called genes, so a read error is possible. The chain has TRBV19 and TRBJ1-1; D is unresolved. This CDR3 is 15 amino acids long. Per the germline V gene, CDR1 is LNHDA and CDR2 is SQIVND (reference sequence). CDR3 in amino acids: CASSVEVGMNTEAFF. The DNA of the CDR3 is TGTGCCAGTAGTGTAGAGGTGGGAATGAACACTGAAGCTTTCTTT.

This clone came up once. The chain is built from TRBV3-1 (or the pseudogene TRBV3-2) and TRBJ1-3; D ambiguous. The germline CDR1 and CDR2 sequences are LGHDT and YNNKEL (reference sequence). The CDR3 extends over 12 amino acids. V was pared by 0 bases and J by 7 bases, with 4 bases between. The CDR3 DNA sequence: TGTGCCAGCAGCCAAGAGGTTAACACCATATATTTT. This encodes CASSQEVNTIYF.

The gene calls are TRBV4-3 and TRBJ2-5, with TRBD2 matching 10 bases. CDR1 and CDR2 from the germline V gene are LGHNA and YSLEER. Losses at the gene ends were 0 bases for V and 4 bases for J; bases not matched to a gene: 8. This CDR3 region has 17 residues. The CDR3 DNA sequence: TGCGCCAGCAGCCAAGATAGGGTAGCGGGAGGCTTAGAGACCCAGTACTTC. It is translated as CASSQDRVAGGLETQYF.

CDR3: CASSLGGPGQGNTDTQYF. In nucleotides, the CDR3 is TGTGCCAGCAGTTTAGGTGGGCCGGGACAGGGGAATACAGATACGCAGTATTTT. The chain recombines TRBV27 with TRBJ2-3; 10 bases map to TRBD1. The junction had 11 bases not matched to a gene; V was cut back by 2 bases and J by 3 bases. The CDR3 runs 18 residues. Germline V gives CDR1 MNHEY, CDR2 SMNVEV (reference sequence).

The V gene is TRBV19, the J gene TRBJ1-3; D is ambiguous. Trimming took off 7 bases at V and 0 bases at J, with 22 bases between the two ends. Germline V lookup: CDR1 LNHDA, CDR2 SQIVND (reference sequence). The CDR3 runs to 18 residues. The CDR3 nucleotides read TGTGCCAGTAAAGAAGTGGCTACAAGGCCACCCTCTGGAAACACCATATATTTT. It yields the protein CASKEVATRPPSGNTIYF.

V is TRBV9 and J is TRBJ1-2, with D perhaps matching TRBD1 (6 bases). Trimming pared 4 bases from V and 8 bases from J, leaving 21 bases between. Germline V CDR1 and CDR2: SGDLS, YYNGEE. The CDR3 loop spans 15 amino acids. The DNA of the CDR3 is TGTGCCAGCAGCTCACAAACAGGGCCGTTTGGAGGCTACACCTTC. Translation: CASSSQTGPFGGYTF.